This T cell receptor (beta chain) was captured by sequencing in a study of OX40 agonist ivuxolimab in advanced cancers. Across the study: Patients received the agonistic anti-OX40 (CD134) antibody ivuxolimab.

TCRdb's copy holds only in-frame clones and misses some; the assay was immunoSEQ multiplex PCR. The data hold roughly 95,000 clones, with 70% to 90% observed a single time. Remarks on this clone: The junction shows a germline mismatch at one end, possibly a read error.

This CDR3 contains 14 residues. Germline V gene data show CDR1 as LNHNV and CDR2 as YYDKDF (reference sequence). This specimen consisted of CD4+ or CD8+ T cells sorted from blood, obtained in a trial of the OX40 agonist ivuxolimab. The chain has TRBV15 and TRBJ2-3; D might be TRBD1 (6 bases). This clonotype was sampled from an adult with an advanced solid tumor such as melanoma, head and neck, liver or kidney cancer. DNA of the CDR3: TGTGCCACCGGCAGGGGATTTAGCACAGATACGCAGTATTTT. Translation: CATGRGFSTDTQYF.